These T cell receptor beta chains were read from a single sample in a study of T cell clonotyping in hematopoietic cell transplantation. Sequenced by immunoSEQ multiplex PCR; TCRdb stores in-frame clones only, minus some. The sample consists of some 28,000 clones, roughly 85% of them appearing once. The input for sequencing was peripheral blood mononuclear cells, taken before stem cell transplant. The source is a man aged 35 to 55 with acute myeloid leukemia. Some clones in this sample may be carry-over from other donors' samples. Both conserved end residues are part of each CDR3. The listing skips clone size in some rows; elsewhere it reads once, few, many or a size class.

V gene	clone size	CDR3 length	J gene	CDR3 protein
TRBV11-1	-	14	TRBJ2-3	CASSRSGGTDTQYF
TRBV28	-	14	TRBJ2-5	CVSRGDRGRETQYF
TRBV7-2	-	13	TRBJ2-1	CASSLSLWDEQFF
TRBV5-1	-	15	TRBJ2-1	CASSLGSWGDNEQFF
TRBV30	-	14	TRBJ1-3	CAWNPRVSGNTIYF
TRBV4-1	-	16	TRBJ2-7	CASSQGAGQGLWEQYF
TRBV7-8	once	16	TRBJ2-3	CASSLRLAGGTDTQYF
TRBV5-4	-	14	TRBJ1-2	CASSLEPTTHGYTF
TRBV28	-	14	TRBJ2-5	CASSTLQGRETQYF
TRBV5-1	-	13	TRBJ2-1	CASRWDAYGEQFF